This TCR beta chain was sequenced for a study of T cell responses to AZD1222 COVID-19 vaccine. Regarding the study as a whole: Spike-specific TCR repertoires showed rising breadth and depth after two AZD1222 doses.

The CDR3 extends over 16 amino acids. Trimming stripped 1 base from V and 7 bases from J, with 20 bases between. CDR1 and CDR2 (germline): SGHTA, FQGNSA. A remark on this clone: The antigen remains unidentified.

Profiling relied on immunoSEQ multiplex PCR, and the TCRdb table lists in-frame clones only, not all of them. The sample records approximately 160,000 clones, 70% to 90% being singletons. The sequenced sample was peripheral blood, obtained on day 0 of MenACWY control vaccination. This chain connects TRBV7-2 to TRBJ2-7; weak D call: TRBD2 (5 bases). This sequence was found in an adult in good health. The CDR3, as DNA: TGTGCCAGCAGCTTAGATCCGGGGTTGGGATCTGGGGAGCAGTACTTC. Protein sequence: CASSLDPGLGSGEQYF.